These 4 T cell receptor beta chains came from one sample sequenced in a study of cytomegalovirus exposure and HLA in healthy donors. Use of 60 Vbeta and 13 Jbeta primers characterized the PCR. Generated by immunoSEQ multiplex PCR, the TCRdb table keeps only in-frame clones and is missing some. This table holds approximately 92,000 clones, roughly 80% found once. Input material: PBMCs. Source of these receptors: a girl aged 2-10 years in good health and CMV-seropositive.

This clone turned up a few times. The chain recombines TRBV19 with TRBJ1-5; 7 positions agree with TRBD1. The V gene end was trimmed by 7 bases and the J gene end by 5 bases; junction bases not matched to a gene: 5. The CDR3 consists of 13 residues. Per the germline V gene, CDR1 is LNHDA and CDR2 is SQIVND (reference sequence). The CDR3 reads CASTRTGHQPQHF. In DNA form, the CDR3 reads TGTGCCAGTACCCGGACAGGCCATCAGCCCCAGCATTTT.

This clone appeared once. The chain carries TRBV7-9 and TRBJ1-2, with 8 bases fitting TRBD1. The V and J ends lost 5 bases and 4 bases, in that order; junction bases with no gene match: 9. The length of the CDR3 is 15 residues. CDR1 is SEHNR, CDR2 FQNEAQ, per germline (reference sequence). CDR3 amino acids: CASSQGAEPTYGYTF. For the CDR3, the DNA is TGTGCCAGCAGCCAGGGGGCTGAGCCAACCTATGGCTACACCTTC.

This chain's CDR3 is CASSAVGAGAGEQYF. The CDR3, as DNA: TGTGCCAGCAGCGCCGTTGGAGCGGGAGCGGGTGAACAGTACTTC. The chain has TRBV9 and TRBJ2-7, with 8 bases lining up with TRBD2. J gave up 10 bases and V 3 bases, and 15 bases lay outside the gene matches. CDR1 is SGDLS, CDR2 YYNGEE, per germline. This CDR3 region has 15 residues.

The CDR3 region is CASSYSGQRGSGELFF. In DNA, the CDR3 is TGTGCCAGCAGTTACTCGGGTCAGAGGGGGTCCGGGGAGCTGTTTTTT. The chain carries TRBV6-5 and TRBJ2-2, with D tentatively TRBD1 (6 bases). Germline lookup yields CDR1 MNHEY and CDR2 SVGAGI. V lost 0 bases to trimming and J lost 6 bases, with 14 bases between them. The CDR3 contains 16 residues.